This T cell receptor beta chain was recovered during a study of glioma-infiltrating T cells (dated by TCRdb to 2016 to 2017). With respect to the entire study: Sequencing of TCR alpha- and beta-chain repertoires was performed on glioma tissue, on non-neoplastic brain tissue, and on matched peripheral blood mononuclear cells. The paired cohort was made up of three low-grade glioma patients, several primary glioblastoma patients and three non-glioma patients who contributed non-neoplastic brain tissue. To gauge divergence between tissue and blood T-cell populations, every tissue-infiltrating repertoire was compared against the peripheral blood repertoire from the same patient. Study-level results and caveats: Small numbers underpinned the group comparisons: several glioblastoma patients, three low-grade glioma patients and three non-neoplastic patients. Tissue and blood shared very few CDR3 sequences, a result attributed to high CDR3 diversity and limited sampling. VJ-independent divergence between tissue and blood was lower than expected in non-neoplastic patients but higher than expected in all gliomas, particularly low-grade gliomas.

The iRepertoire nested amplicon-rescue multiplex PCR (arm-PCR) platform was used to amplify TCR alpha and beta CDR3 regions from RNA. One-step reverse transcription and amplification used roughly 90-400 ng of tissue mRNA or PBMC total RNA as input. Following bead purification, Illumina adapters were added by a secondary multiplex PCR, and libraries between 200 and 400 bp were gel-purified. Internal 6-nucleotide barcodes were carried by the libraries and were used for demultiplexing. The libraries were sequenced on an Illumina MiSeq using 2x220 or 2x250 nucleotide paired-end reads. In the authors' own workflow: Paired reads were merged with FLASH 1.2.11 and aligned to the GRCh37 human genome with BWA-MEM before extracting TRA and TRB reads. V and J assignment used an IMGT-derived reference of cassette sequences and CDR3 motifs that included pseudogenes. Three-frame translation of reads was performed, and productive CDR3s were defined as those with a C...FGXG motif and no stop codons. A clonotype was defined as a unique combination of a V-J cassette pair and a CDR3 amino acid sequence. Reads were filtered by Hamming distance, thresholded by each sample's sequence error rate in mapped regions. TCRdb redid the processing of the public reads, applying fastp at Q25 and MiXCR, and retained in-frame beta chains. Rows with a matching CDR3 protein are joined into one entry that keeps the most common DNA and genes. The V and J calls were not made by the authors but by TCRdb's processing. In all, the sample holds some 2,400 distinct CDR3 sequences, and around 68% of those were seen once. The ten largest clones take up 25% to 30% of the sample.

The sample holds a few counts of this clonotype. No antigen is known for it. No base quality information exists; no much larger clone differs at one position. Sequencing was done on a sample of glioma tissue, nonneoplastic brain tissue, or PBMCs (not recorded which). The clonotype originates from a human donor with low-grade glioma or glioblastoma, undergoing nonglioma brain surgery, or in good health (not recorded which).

The DNA is TGTGCCAGCAGTTACAGGGGCAGTGAAGGCTACACCTTC. Its coded protein is CASSYRGSEGYTF. Here the chain combines TRBV6-5 and TRBJ1-2; TRBD1 is a possible D gene, resting on 5 matching bases. Including cysteine and phenylalanine, the CDR3 has 13 amino acids. Only CDR3 DNA is held: 39 bases, read in frame from base 1. The germline V gene yields MNHEY for CDR1 and SVGAGI for CDR2. V and J lose 2 bases and 8 bases, and a span of 12 bases separates them.